A selection of T cell receptor beta chains follows, all from one sample in a study of T-cell memory formation after mild COVID-19. TCRdb re-derived calls from the 5' RACE reads in MiXCR, one entry per CDR3 protein. This sample carries over 450,000 distinct CDR3 sequences, 20% of them seen once, and the ten largest clones take around 13%. The sequenced material came from PBMCs or a T cell subset sorted from them (not recorded which). Receptors were obtained from an adult woman who had mild COVID-19 (a few samples of this study predate the infection). Cell type and time point are not known. The CDR3 runs from the conserved cysteine through the conserved F or W. A D gene is named only where the DNA matches it firmly. Part of the rows lack a size; the others show once, few, many or a class for expanded clones.

cdr3_aa cdr3_nt v_call d_call clone_size j_call
CASSTGQAGRQYF TGTGCCAGCAGTACAGGACAGGCGGGCCGCCAGTACTTC TRBV27 TRBD1 - TRBJ2-4
CASSTRTGAYEQYF TGTGCCAGCAGCACCCGGACAGGGGCCTACGAGCAGTACTTC TRBV7-2 TRBD1 few TRBJ2-7
CASSLGDLGYNEQFF TGCGCCAGCAGCTTGGGTGACTTAGGGTACAATGAGCAGTTCTTC TRBV5-1 - - TRBJ2-1
CAADRGGYEQYF TGCGCGGCTGACAGGGGCGGCTACGAGCAGTACTTC TRBV29-1 TRBD1 - TRBJ2-7
CASNKGQGVGGYTF TGCGCCAGCAACAAGGGACAGGGAGTTGGTGGCTACACCTTC TRBV5-1 TRBD1 few TRBJ1-2
CASSLDSGGAYEQFF TGTGCCAGCAGCTTAGACTCCGGGGGGGCGTATGAGCAGTTCTTC TRBV7-9 TRBD2 - TRBJ2-1
CASSLRGPTEAFF TGTGCCAGCAGCTTACGAGGTCCCACTGAAGCTTTCTTT TRBV7-9 - few TRBJ1-1
CATSDRGQGMWDTEAFF TGTGCCACCAGTGATCGGGGACAGGGGATGTGGGACACTGAAGCTTTCTTT TRBV24-1 TRBD1 - TRBJ1-1
CASSVGTGANYGYTF TGTGCCAGCAGTGTCGGGACAGGAGCTAACTATGGCTACACCTTC TRBV6-1 TRBD1 few TRBJ1-2
CASSWAPSSTDTQYF TGTGCCAGCAGCTGGGCGCCTTCTAGCACAGATACGCAGTATTTT TRBV7-2 - - TRBJ2-3
CASSQTGGLGGELFF TGTGCCAGCAGCCAAACCGGGGGGCTCGGCGGGGAGCTGTTTTTT TRBV7-9 - - TRBJ2-2
CAILSRELESYEQYF TGTGCCATTCTCTCCCGGGAGTTGGAGTCCTACGAGCAGTACTTC TRBV12-3/TRBV12-4 - - TRBJ2-7
CASSVEAGTEAFF TGTGCCAGCAGCGTAGAGGCGGGGACTGAAGCTTTCTTT TRBV9 - - TRBJ1-1